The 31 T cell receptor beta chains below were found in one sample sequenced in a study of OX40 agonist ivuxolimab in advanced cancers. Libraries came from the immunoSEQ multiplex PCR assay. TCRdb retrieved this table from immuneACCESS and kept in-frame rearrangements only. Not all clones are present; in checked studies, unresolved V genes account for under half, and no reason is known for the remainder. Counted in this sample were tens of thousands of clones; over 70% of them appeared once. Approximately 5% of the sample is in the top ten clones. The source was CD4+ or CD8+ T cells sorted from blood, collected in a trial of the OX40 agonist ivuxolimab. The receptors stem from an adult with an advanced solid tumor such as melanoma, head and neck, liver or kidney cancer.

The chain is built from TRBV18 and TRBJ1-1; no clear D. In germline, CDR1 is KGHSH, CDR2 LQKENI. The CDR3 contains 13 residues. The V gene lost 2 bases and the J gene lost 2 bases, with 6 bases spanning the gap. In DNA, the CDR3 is TGTGCCAGCTCACCAGCACAAAACACTGAAGCTTTCTTT. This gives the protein CASSPAQNTEAFF.

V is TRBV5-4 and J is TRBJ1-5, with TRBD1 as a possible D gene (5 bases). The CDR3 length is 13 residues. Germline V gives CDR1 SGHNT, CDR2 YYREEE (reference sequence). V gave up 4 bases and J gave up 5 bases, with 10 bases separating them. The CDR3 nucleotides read TGTGCCAGCAGCGTGGAGGGGCATCAGCCCCAGCATTTT. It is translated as CASSVEGHQPQHF.

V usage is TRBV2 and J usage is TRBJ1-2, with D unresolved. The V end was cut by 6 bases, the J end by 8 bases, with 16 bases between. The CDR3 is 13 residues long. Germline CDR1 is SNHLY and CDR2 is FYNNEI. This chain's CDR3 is CASSPGPFMGYTF. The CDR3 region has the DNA TGTGCCAGCAGCCCCGGACCCTTTATGGGCTACACCTTC.

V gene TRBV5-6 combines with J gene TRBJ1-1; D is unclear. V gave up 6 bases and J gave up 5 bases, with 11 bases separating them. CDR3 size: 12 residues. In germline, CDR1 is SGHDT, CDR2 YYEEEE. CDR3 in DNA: TGTGCCAGCAAAAAGGGAGAAACTGAAGCTTTCTTT. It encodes CASKKGETEAFF.

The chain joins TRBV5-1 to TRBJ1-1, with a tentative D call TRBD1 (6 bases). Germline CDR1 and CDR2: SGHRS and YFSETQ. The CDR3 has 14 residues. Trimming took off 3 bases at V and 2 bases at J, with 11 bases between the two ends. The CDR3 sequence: CASSSGHPNTEAFF. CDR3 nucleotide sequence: TGCGCCAGCAGCTCGGGACACCCTAACACTGAAGCTTTCTTT.

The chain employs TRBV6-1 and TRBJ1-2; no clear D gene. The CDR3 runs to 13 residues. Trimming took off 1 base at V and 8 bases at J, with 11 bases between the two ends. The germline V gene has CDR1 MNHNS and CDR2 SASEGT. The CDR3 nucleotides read TGTGCCAGCAGTGAAGGCATCTCCTGGGGCTACACCTTC. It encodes CASSEGISWGYTF.

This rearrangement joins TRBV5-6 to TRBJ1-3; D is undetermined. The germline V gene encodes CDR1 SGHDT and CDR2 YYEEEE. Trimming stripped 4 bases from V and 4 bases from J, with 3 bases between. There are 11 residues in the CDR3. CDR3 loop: CASSTGNTIYF. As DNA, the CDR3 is TGTGCCAGCAGCACCGGAAACACCATATATTTT.

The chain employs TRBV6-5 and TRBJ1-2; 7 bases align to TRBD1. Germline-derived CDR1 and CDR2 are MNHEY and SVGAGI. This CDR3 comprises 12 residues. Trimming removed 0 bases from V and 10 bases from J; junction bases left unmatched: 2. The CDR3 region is CASSYSGQAYTF. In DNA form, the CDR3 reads TGTGCCAGCAGTTACTCCGGACAGGCCTACACCTTC.

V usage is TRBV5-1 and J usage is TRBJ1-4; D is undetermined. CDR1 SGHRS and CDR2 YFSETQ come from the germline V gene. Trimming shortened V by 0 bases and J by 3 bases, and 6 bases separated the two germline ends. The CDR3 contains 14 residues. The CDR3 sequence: CASSLDGSNEKLFF. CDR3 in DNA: TGCGCCAGCAGCTTGGATGGCTCTAATGAAAAACTGTTTTTT.

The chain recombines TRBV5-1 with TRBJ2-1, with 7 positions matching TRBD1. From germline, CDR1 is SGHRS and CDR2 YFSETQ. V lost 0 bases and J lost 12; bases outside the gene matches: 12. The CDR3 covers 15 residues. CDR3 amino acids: CASSLATGRGYGQFF. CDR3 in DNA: TGCGCCAGCAGCTTGGCGACAGGGAGAGGGTATGGGCAGTTCTTC.

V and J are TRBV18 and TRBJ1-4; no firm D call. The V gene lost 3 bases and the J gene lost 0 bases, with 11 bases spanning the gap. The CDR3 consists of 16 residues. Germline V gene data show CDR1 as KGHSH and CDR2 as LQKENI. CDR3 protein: CASSPPARSTNEKLFF. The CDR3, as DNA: TGTGCCAGCTCACCCCCCGCGCGGTCAACTAATGAAAAACTGTTTTTT.

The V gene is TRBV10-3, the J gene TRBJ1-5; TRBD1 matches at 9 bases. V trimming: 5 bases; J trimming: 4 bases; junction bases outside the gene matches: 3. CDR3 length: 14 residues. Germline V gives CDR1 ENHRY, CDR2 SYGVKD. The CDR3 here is CAISPTGGNQPQHF. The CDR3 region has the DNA TGTGCCATCAGTCCGACAGGGGGGAATCAGCCCCAGCATTTT.

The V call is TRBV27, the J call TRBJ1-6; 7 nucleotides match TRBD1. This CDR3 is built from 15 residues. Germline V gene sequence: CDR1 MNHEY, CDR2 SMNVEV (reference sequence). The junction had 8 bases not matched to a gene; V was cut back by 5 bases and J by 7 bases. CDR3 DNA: TGTGCCAGCAGTGGTACCGGGACAGAGAATTCACCCCTCCACTTT. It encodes CASSGTGTENSPLHF.

The chain's CDR3 is CASSQVQWGGRTGELFF. The DNA of the CDR3 is TGCGCCAGCAGCCAAGTCCAATGGGGCGGGCGCACCGGGGAGCTGTTTTTT. The chain employs TRBV4-1 and TRBJ2-2, with D tentatively TRBD1 or TRBD2 (5 bases each). The V end lost 1 base, the J end lost 4 bases, and 16 bases lay between the germline ends. Germline V gene sequence: CDR1 MGHRA, CDR2 YSYEKL. There are 17 residues in the CDR3.

The CDR3 protein is CASSPPGLATDEQFF. The DNA of the CDR3 is TGTGCCAGCTCACCACCGGGACTAGCGACGGATGAGCAGTTCTTC. The rearrangement uses TRBV18 and TRBJ2-1; 10 bases align to TRBD2. The CDR3 covers 15 residues. V lost 0 bases to trimming and J lost 8 bases; unmatched junction nucleotides: 4. Per the germline V gene, CDR1 is KGHSH and CDR2 is LQKENI.

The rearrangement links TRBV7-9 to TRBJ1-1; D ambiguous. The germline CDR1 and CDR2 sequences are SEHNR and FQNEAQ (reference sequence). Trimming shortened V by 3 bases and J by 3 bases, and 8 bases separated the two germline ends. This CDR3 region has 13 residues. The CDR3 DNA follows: TGTGCCAGCAGCTTTCGGGCGGACACTGAAGCTTTCTTT. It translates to CASSFRADTEAFF.

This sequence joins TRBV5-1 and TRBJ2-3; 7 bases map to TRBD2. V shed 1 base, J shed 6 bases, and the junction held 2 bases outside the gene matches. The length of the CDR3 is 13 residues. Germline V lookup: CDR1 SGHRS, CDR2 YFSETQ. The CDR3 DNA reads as TGCGCCAGCAGCTTGTTCGGGGGGGATACGCAGTATTTT. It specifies CASSLFGGDTQYF.

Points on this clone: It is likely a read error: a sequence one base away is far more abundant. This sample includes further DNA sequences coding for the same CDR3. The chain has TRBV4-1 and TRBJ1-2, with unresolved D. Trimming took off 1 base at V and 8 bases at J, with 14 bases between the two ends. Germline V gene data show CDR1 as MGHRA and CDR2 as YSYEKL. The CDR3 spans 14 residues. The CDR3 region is CASSQGATPRGYTF. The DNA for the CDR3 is TGCGCCAGCAGCCAAGGGGCCACCCCGAGAGGCTACACCTTC.

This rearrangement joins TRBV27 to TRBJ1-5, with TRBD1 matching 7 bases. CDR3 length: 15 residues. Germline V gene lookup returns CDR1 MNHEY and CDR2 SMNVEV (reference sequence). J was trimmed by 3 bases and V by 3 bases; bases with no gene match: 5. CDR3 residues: CASSLTGFDNQPQHF. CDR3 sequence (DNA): TGTGCCAGCAGTTTGACAGGGTTCGACAATCAGCCCCAGCATTTT.

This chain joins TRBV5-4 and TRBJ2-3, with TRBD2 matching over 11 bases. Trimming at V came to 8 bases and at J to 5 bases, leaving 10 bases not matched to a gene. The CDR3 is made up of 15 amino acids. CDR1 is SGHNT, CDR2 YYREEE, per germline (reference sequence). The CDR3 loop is CASKLAGADRDTQYF. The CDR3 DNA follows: TGTGCCAGTAAACTAGCGGGAGCCGACAGAGATACGCAGTATTTT.

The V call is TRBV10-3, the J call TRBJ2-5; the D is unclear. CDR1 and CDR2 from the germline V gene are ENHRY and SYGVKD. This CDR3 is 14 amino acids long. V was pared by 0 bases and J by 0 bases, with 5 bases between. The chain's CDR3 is CAISESTYQETQYF. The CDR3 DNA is TGTGCCATCAGTGAGTCAACGTACCAAGAGACCCAGTACTTC.

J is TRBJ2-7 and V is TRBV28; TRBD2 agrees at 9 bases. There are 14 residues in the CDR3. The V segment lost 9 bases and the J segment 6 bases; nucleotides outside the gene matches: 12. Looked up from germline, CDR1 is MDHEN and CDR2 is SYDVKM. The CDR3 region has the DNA TGTGCCAGTGCGGGAGGGCCCTCCCTACGCGAGCAGTACTTC. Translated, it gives CASAGGPSLREQYF.

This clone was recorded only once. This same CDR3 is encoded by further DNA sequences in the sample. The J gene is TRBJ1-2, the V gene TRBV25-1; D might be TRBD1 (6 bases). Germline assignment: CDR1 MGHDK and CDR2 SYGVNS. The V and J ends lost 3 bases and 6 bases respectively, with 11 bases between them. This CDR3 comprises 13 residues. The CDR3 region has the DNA TGTGCCAGCAGTGACGTCGGGGGCGATGGCTACACCTTC. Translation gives CASSDVGGDGYTF.

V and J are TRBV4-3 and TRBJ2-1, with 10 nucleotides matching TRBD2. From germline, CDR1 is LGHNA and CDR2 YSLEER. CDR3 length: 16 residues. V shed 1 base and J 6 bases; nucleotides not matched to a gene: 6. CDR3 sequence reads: CASSQVAGGSGNEQFF. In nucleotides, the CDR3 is TGCGCCAGCAGCCAAGTAGCGGGAGGTTCGGGCAATGAGCAGTTCTTC.

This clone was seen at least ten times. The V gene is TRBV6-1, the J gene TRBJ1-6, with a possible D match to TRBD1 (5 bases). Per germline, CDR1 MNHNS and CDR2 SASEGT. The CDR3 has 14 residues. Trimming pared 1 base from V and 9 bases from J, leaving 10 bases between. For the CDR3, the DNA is TGTGCCAGCAGTGAAGGCAGGGATATTTCACCCCTCCACTTT. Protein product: CASSEGRDISPLHF.

CDR3 residues: CASSLVRGAFLTTDTQYF. The CDR3 DNA follows: TGTGCCAGCAGCTTAGTACGGGGGGCCTTCCTAACCACAGATACGCAGTATTTT. The chain recombines TRBV7-2 with TRBJ2-3; a weak D match, TRBD2 (7 bases). V lost 1 base and J 2 bases, leaving 19 bases between the germline ends. Germline V gene data show CDR1 as SGHTA and CDR2 as FQGNSA. The CDR3 extends over 18 amino acids. The complete variable domain, with remaining parts taken from reference TRBV7-2 and TRBJ2-3, reads GAGVSQSPSNKVTEKGKDVELRCDPISGHTALYWYRQSLGQGLEFLIYFQGNSAPDKSGLPSDRFSAERTGGSVSTLTIQRTQQEDSAVYLCASSLVRGAFLTTDTQYFGPGTRLTVL.

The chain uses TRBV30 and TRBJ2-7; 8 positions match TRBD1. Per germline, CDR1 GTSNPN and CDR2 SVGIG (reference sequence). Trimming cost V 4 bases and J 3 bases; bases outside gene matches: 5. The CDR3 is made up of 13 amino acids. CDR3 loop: CAWTGGARYEQYF. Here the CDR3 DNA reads TGTGCCTGGACAGGGGGCGCCCGCTACGAGCAGTACTTC.

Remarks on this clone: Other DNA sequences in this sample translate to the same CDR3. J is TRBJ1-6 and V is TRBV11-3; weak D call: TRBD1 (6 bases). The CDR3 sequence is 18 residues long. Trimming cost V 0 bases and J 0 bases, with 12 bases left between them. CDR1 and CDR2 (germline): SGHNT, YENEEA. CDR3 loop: CASSLDQGGSSYNSPLHF. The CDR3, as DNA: TGTGCCAGCAGCTTAGATCAAGGGGGGAGCTCCTATAATTCACCCCTCCACTTT.

For the CDR3, the DNA is TGTGCCAGCAGCCCACAGGGGGTTAACAATCAGCCCCAGCATTTT. Encoded protein: CASSPQGVNNQPQHF. The genes are TRBV6-5 and TRBJ1-5, with TRBD1 identical over 8 bases. With V trimmed by 6 bases and J by 3 bases, 7 bases remained unmatched. Germline lookup yields CDR1 MNHEY and CDR2 SVGAGI. This CDR3 contains 15 residues.

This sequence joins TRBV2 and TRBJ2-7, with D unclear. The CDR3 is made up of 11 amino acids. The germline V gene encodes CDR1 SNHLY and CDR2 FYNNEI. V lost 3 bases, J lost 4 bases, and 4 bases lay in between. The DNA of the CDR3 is TGTGCCAGCAGTGAGACTTACGAGCAGTACTTC. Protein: CASSETYEQYF.

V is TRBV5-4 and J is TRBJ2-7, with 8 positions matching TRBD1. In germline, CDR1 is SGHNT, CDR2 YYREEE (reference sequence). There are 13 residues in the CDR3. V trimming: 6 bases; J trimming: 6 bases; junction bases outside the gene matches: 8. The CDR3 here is CASIKDREGEQYF. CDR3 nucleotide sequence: TGTGCCAGCATAAAGGACAGGGAAGGCGAGCAGTACTTC.